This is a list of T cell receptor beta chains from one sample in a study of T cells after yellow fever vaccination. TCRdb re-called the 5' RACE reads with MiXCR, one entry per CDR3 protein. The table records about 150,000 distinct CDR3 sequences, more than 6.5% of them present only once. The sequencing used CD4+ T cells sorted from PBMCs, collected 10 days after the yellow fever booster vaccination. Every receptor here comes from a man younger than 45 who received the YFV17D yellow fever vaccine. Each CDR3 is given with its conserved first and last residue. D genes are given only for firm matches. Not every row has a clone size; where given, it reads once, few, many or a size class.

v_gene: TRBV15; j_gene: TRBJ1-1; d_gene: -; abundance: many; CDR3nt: TGTGCCACCAGCAGAGAGACGGGAATGAACACTGAAGCTTTCTTT; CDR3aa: CATSRETGMNTEAFF
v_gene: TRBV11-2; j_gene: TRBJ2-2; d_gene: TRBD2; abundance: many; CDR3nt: TGTGCCAGCAGCTCTAGCGGAAACACCGGGGAGCTGTTTTTT; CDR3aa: CASSSSGNTGELFF
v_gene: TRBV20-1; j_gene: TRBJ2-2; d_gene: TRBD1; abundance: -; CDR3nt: TGCAGTGCTAGGGGACAGGGTAACGGGGAGCTGTTTTTT; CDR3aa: CSARGQGNGELFF
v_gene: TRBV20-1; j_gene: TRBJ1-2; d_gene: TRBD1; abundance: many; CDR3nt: TGCAGTGCTAGGCCGCGATCCGGGACAGGGGTGATTTTTGGCTATGGCTACACCTTC; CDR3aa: CSARPRSGTGVIFGYGYTF
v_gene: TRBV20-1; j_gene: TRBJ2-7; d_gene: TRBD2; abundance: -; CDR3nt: TGCAGTGCCACCCCGGGACTAGCGGGAGTTCTGCAGCAGTACTTC; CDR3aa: CSATPGLAGVLQQYF
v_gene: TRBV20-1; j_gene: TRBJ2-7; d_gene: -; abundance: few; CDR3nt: TGCAGTGCTAGTCGGGCGGAGACCTACGAGCAGTACTTC; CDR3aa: CSASRAETYEQYF
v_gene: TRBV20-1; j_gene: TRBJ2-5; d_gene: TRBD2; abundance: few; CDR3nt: TGCAGTGCTAGAGTGATAGCGGGAGGGCAAGAGACCCAGTACTTC; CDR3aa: CSARVIAGGQETQYF
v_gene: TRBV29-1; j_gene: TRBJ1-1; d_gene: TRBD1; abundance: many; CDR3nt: TGCAGCGCCCGACAGGGACCCATGAACACTGAAGCTTTCTTT; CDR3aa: CSARQGPMNTEAFF
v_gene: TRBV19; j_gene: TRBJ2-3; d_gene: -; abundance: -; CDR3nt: TGTGCCAGTAGTATTTGGGGGGATACGCAGTATTTT; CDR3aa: CASSIWGDTQYF
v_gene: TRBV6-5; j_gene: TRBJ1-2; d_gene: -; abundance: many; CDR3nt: TGTGCCAGCAGTTTCGGGACTGACTATGGCTACACCTTC; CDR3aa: CASSFGTDYGYTF
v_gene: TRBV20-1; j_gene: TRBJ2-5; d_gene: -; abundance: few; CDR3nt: TGCAGTCCTAGGGTTCCCGGCCAAGAGACCCAGTACTTC; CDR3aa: CSPRVPGQETQYF
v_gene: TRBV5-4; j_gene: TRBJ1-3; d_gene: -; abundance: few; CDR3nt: TGTGCCAGCAGCCCAAGCAATTCTGGAAACACCATATATTTT; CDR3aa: CASSPSNSGNTIYF
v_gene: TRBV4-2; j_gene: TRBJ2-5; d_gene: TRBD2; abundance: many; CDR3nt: TGTGCCAGCAGCCAAGATCCGGGACTAGCGGGCGTGGAGACCCAGTACTTC; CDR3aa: CASSQDPGLAGVETQYF
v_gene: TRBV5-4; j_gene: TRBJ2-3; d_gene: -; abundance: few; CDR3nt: TGTGCCAGCAGCTGGCTCACTTCTAGCACAGATACGCAGTATTTT; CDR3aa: CASSWLTSSTDTQYF
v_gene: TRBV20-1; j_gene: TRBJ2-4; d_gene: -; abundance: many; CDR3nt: TGCAGTGCTAGAGGAGTAGCCAAAAACATTCAGTACTTC; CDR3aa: CSARGVAKNIQYF
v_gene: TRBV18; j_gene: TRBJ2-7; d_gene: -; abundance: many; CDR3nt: TGTGCCAGCTCACCAAGCAACTCCTACGAGCAGTACTTC; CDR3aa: CASSPSNSYEQYF
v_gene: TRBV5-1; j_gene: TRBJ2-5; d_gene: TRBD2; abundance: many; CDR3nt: TGCGCCAGCAGCTCCGGAGGGCTAGCGGGACAAGAGACCCAGTACTTC; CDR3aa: CASSSGGLAGQETQYF
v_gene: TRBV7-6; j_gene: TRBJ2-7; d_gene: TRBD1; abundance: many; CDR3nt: TGTGCCAGCAGCTTGGACAGGGACTCAGGATACGAGCAGTACTTC; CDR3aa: CASSLDRDSGYEQYF
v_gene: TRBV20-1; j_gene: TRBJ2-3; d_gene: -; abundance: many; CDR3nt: TGCAGTGCAGGACTGGCAGATACGCAGTATTTT; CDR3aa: CSAGLADTQYF
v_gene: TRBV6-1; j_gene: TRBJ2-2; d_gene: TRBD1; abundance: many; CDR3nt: TGTGCCAGCAGCCCCGCACAGGGGGTTCTTTCCGGGGAGCTGTTTTTT; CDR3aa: CASSPAQGVLSGELFF
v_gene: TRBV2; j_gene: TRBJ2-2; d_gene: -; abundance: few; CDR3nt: TGTGCCAGCAGGTCCCCCTCTAGCGTAAACACCGGGGAGCTGTTTTTT; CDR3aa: CASRSPSSVNTGELFF
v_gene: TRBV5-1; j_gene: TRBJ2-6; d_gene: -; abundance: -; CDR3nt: TGCGCCAGCAGCCCGCCTGACAGTTCTGGGGCCAACGTCCTGACTTTC; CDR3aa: CASSPPDSSGANVLTF